This entry lists 10 T cell receptor beta chains sequenced from one sample in a study of T cell responses to AZD1222 COVID-19 vaccine. Produced via immunoSEQ multiplex PCR; TCRdb's table is partial and in-frame only. The sample contains approximately 96,000 clones, 75% to 95% of which appear only once. The specimen was peripheral blood, collected 28 days after the second AZD1222 dose. These receptors were obtained from an adult who received the AZD1222 COVID-19 vaccine.

The V gene is TRBV2, the J gene TRBJ2-5; 11 bases are a match to TRBD2. Germline-derived CDR1 and CDR2 are SNHLY and FYNNEI. Unmatched junction bases numbered 4, after V lost 2 bases and J lost 5 bases. This CDR3 has 15 residues. This CDR3 reads CASSEWLAGGETQYF. CDR3 DNA: TGTGCCAGCAGTGAATGGTTAGCGGGAGGGGAGACCCAGTACTTC.

V usage is TRBV28 and J usage is TRBJ1-1, with D tentatively TRBD1 (5 bases). Germline CDR1 and CDR2: MDHEN and SYDVKM. The CDR3 is 14 amino acids. With 5 bases removed from V and 6 bases from J, the gap between germline ends came to 16 bases. CDR3 coding DNA: TGTGCCAGCAGTCTAACCGGGGGTCGGGCTGAAGCTTTCTTT. Protein product: CASSLTGGRAEAFF.

This chain links TRBV24-1 with TRBJ2-5; D might be TRBD1 (5 bases). The germline V gene encodes CDR1 KGHDR and CDR2 SFDVKD. V dropped 4 bases and J dropped 5 bases, with 13 bases sitting between them. CDR3 size: 14 residues. The CDR3, as DNA: TGTGCCACCAGTGACAGGGCCTCCTGGGAGACCCAGTACTTC. Residues: CATSDRASWETQYF.

This sequence joins TRBV19 and TRBJ2-5; D is unclear. This CDR3 is built from 13 residues. Trimming cost V 5 bases and J 6 bases, with 13 bases left between them. The germline gives CDR1 LNHDA, CDR2 SQIVND (reference sequence). CDR3 sequence reads: CASSAPESQTQYF. The CDR3 nucleotides are TGTGCCAGTAGTGCACCGGAGTCCCAGACCCAGTACTTC.

In this sample, this clone turned up once. This chain links TRBV19 with TRBJ2-5; 7 nucleotides align to TRBD1. Germline-derived CDR1 and CDR2 are LNHDA and SQIVND (reference sequence). The CDR3 consists of 15 residues. Trimming at V came to 5 bases and at J to 5 bases, leaving 11 bases not matched to a gene. In DNA, the CDR3 is TGTGCCAGTAGTTATTCATTAGGGGGCGGGGAGACCCAGTACTTC. It encodes CASSYSLGGGETQYF.

The gene calls are TRBV6-4 and TRBJ2-2; no clear D. This CDR3 is 13 amino acids long. With 4 bases removed from V and 1 base from J, the gap between germline ends came to 4 bases. Germline lookup yields CDR1 MRHNA and CDR2 SNTAGT. CDR3 sequence: CASSVQNTGELFF. As DNA, the CDR3 is TGTGCCAGCAGTGTCCAGAACACCGGGGAGCTGTTTTTT.

The V gene is TRBV30, the J gene TRBJ2-2; TRBD2 matches 8 bases. The ends lost 4 bases at V and 0 bases at J; junction bases unmatched: 1. Germline lookup yields CDR1 GTSNPN and CDR2 SVGIG (reference sequence). The CDR3 extends over 14 amino acids. CDR3 bases: TGTGCCTGGAACGGGGGGGCGAACACCGGGGAGCTGTTTTTT. As protein: CAWNGGANTGELFF.

This chain uses TRBV28 with TRBJ2-7; TRBD2 matches at 9 bases. The CDR3 has 16 residues. The germline V gene has CDR1 MDHEN and CDR2 SYDVKM. V shed 8 bases and J 5 bases; nucleotides not matched to a gene: 16. The CDR3 sequence: CASGPSGVGLEDEQYF. In nucleotides, the CDR3 is TGTGCCAGCGGCCCTAGCGGGGTCGGTCTTGAGGACGAGCAGTACTTC.

The chain carries TRBV5-1 and TRBJ1-1; possible D gene TRBD1, 6 bases. CDR1 SGHRS and CDR2 YFSETQ come from the germline V gene. Trimming pared 0 bases from V and 4 bases from J, leaving 13 bases between. The CDR3 totals 15 residues. CDR3 sequence reads: CASSLGGGWGTEAFF. The CDR3 DNA reads TGCGCCAGCAGCTTGGGTGGGGGCTGGGGCACTGAAGCTTTCTTT.

The chain carries TRBV3-1 (or the pseudogene TRBV3-2) and TRBJ2-7, with 7 bases aligning to TRBD1. The ends lost 0 bases at V and 4 bases at J; junction bases unmatched: 6. This CDR3 comprises 15 residues. Germline assignment: CDR1 LGHDT and CDR2 YNNKEL (reference sequence). The CDR3 coding sequence is TGTGCCAGCAGCCAAGAAAAGGGACAGTTATACGAGCAGTACTTC. This sequence encodes CASSQEKGQLYEQYF.